This is a list of T cell receptor beta chains from one sample in a study of CXCR3-negative and CXCR3-positive naive CD8 T cells. TCRdb reworked the 5' RACE reads into one entry per CDR3 protein, no DNA. Its clone listing holds tens of thousands of distinct CDR3 sequences. Input material: naive CXCR3+ CD8+ T cells from blood. These receptors all come from a human donor in good health. Some clones in this sample may be carry-over from other donors' samples. Each CDR3 is given with its conserved first and last residue.

V	J	CDR3
TRBV29-1	TRBJ2-5	CSVRQFRGQETQYF
TRBV20-1	TRBJ2-7	CSATTGSSYEQYF
TRBV14	TRBJ2-1	CASSRGPLQDEQFF
TRBV28	TRBJ2-1	CASSPLAGGPNEQFF
TRBV4-2	TRBJ1-1	CASSPRLEWTEAFF
TRBV15	TRBJ2-1	CATSPARGPEQFF
TRBV6-4	TRBJ2-1	CASSSDGEISYNEQFF
TRBV28	TRBJ1-1	CASSETGGAEAFF
TRBV12-5	TRBJ1-5	CASGLVGGTGQPQHF
TRBV7-3	TRBJ1-6	CASSETGGKNSPLHF
TRBV10-2	TRBJ2-3	CASSESPGPDTQYF
TRBV7-9	TRBJ2-7	CASSPDRGEQYF
TRBV7-8	TRBJ2-6	CASRGSGANVLTF
TRBV6-6	TRBJ2-1	CASRADRPGMASYNEQFF
TRBV29-1	TRBJ2-3	CSVARREGPDTQYF
TRBV5-1	TRBJ2-5	CASTTGTSVRYQETQYF
TRBV15	TRBJ2-7	CATSRGTGQGSYEQYF
TRBV28	TRBJ1-4	CASRDRDTANEKLFF
TRBV20-1	TRBJ1-5	CSARDWGDNQPQHF
TRBV19	TRBJ1-1	CASFDRNTEAFF
TRBV4-2	TRBJ2-3	CASSQDTDTQYF
TRBV18	TRBJ1-1	CASSQQGVNTEAFF
TRBV27	TRBJ2-7	CASSLQGSSSYEQYF
TRBV29-1	TRBJ2-7	CSVEDEGSRTGSYEQYF
TRBV20-1	TRBJ2-3	CSARDLGATLADTQYF
TRBV7-6	TRBJ1-5	CASSFRPGRSNQPQHF
TRBV29-1	TRBJ2-1	CSVEFSSGYSYNEQFF
TRBV27	TRBJ2-7	CASSLQQGAHEQYF
TRBV7-9	TRBJ2-2	CASSSRMAPGELFF
TRBV7-9	TRBJ1-3	CASSLTPPASGNTIYF
TRBV7-6	TRBJ2-7	CASSLSSESYEQYF
TRBV29-1	TRBJ2-1	CSVEDPDRLNYNEQFF
TRBV20-1	TRBJ2-6	CSASLQGDSGANVLTF
TRBV28	TRBJ2-3	CASSLGRPPDTQYF
TRBV19	TRBJ1-1	CASTEQGAVRTEAFF
TRBV19	TRBJ1-1	CASILDTREAFF
TRBV6-5	TRBJ1-5	CASSSYGDQPQHF
TRBV12-3/TRBV12-4	TRBJ1-1	CASSSSASNTEAFF
TRBV29-1	TRBJ2-1	CSVVGLADNEQFF
TRBV3-1	TRBJ2-3	CASIGQGAADTQYF
TRBV12-3/TRBV12-4	TRBJ2-7	CASTSGIHEQYF
TRBV5-1	TRBJ1-6	CASSPTGDGNSPLHF
TRBV7-6	TRBJ2-7	CASSFTSVGVHEQYF
TRBV12-3/TRBV12-4	TRBJ2-7	CASSLAPGVLADYEQYF
TRBV6-2/TRBV6-3	TRBJ2-5	CASSLDTGFGETQYF
TRBV29-1	TRBJ2-1	CSVEEGAGNEQFF